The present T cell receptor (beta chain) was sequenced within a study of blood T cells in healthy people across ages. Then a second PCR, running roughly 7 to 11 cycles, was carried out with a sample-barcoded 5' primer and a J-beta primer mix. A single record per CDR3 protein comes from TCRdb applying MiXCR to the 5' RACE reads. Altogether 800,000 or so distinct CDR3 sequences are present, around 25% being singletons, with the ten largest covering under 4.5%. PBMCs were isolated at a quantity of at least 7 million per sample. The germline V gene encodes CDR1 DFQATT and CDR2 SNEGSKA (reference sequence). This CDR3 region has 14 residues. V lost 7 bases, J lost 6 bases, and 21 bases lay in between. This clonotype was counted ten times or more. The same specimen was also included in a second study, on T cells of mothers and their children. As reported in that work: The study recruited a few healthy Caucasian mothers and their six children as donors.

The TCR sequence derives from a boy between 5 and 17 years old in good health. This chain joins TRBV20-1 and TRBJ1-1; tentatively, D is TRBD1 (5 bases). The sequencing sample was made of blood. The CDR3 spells CSGPRPGGSAEAFF. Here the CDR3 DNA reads TGCAGTGGTCCCCGGCCCGGGGGATCGGCTGAAGCTTTCTTT.